The clone carrying this T cell receptor (beta chain) was detected only once. Its antigen is currently unknown. The sample belongs to a study of cytomegalovirus exposure and HLA in healthy donors. The study's findings and limits: Presence/absence analyses supposed approximately even sequencing depth among donors. Being indistinguishable, some V segments were excluded, TRBV6-2 and TRBV6-3 among them.

CDR3 length equals 13 residues. Germline V gene lookup returns CDR1 SGHNT and CDR2 YYREEE (reference sequence). V lost 0 bases to trimming and J lost 2 bases, with 5 bases between them. The primer mix had 60 Vbeta and 13 Jbeta primers. Clones were sequenced by immunoSEQ multiplex PCR, and TCRdb holds only the in-frame ones, with some missing. The sample contains roughly 170,000 clones, about 80% of which appear only once. When sampled, the donors appeared nominally healthy, though they likely had unrecorded immune exposures. The TCR comes from a woman in her thirties in good health and CMV-seronegative. This rearrangement joins TRBV5-4 to TRBJ1-2; D is undetermined. Material: PBMCs. DNA for the CDR3: TGTGCCAGCAGCTTGGTACAAAACTATGGCTACACCTTC. Protein sequence: CASSLVQNYGYTF.